The 17 T cell receptor beta chains listed next were all sequenced from one sample in a study of cytomegalovirus exposure and HLA in healthy donors. PCR employed 60 Vbeta and 13 Jbeta primers. Generated by immunoSEQ multiplex PCR, the TCRdb table keeps only in-frame clones and is missing some. The sample consists of 90,000 to 150,000 clones, less than 10% of them appearing once. Sequencing used PBMCs. These receptors were collected from a woman aged 40 to 49 in good health and CMV-seropositive.

The gene calls are TRBV28 and TRBJ1-2, with TRBD1 matching 9 bases. Germline V CDR1 and CDR2: MDHEN, SYDVKM. The J segment lost 1 base and the V segment lost 6 bases, leaving 6 bases of the junction unmatched. The CDR3 runs to 15 residues. CDR3 DNA sequence: TGTGCCAGCAGCCCAGACAGGGGGGGTAACTATGGCTACACCTTC. It is translated as CASSPDRGGNYGYTF.

In its sample, this clone was seen a few times. The chain links TRBV28 to TRBJ1-1, with no clear D. CDR1 is MDHEN and CDR2 is SYDVKM in the germline V gene. The CDR3 is 12 amino acids. V gave up 4 bases and J gave up 9 bases, with 12 bases separating them. The CDR3 sequence: CASSSYHGQAFF. CDR3 nucleotides: TGTGCCAGCAGTTCTTACCATGGGCAAGCTTTCTTT.

The table lists this clone with many counts. This sequence joins TRBV7-8 and TRBJ1-1, with 7 bases that match TRBD1. Germline lookup yields CDR1 SGHVS and CDR2 FQNEAQ. The CDR3 has 17 residues. J gave up 7 bases and V 4 bases, and 18 bases lay outside the gene matches. CDR3 bases: TGTGCCAGCAGCTATCCCGCTAGGAGCCCAGGGGGTGGTGAAGCTTTCTTT. It translates to CASSYPARSPGGGEAFF. Full variable domain (remainder filled in from reference TRBV7-8 and TRBJ1-1): GAGVSQSPRYKVAKRGQDVALRCDPISGHVSLFWYQQALGQGPEFLTYFQNEAQLDKSGLPSDRFFAERPEGSVSTLKIQRTQQEDSAVYLCASSYPARSPGGGEAFFGQGTRLTVV.

The chain joins TRBV6-5 to TRBJ1-1, with TRBD1 matching 9 bases. The CDR3 consists of 15 residues. V lost 5 bases to trimming and J lost 5 bases; unmatched junction nucleotides: 9. The germline CDR1 and CDR2 sequences are MNHEY and SVGAGI. CDR3 sequence: CASSGPGQGWTEAFF. Here the CDR3 DNA reads TGTGCCAGCAGTGGCCCCGGACAGGGGTGGACTGAAGCTTTCTTT.

The sample holds a few counts of this clone. The V and J genes are TRBV5-4 and TRBJ1-4; weak D call: TRBD1 (5 bases). CDR3 length equals 15 residues. V was cut by 0 bases and J by 4 bases, with 10 bases left in between. Germline values: CDR1 SGHNT, CDR2 YYREEE (reference sequence). The DNA for the CDR3 is TGTGCCAGCAGCTTGGCGGGGGGGGTTAATGAAAAACTGTTTTTT. Its protein is CASSLAGGVNEKLFF.

This clone was seen a handful of times. The chain joins TRBV9 to TRBJ2-5, with D possibly matching TRBD1 (7 bases). The CDR3 covers 19 residues. The V and J ends lost 3 bases and 5 bases respectively, with 29 bases between them. Germline-derived CDR1 and CDR2 are SGDLS and YYNGEE. This CDR3 reads CASSAPKTTVPSGGETQYF. CDR3 coding DNA: TGTGCCAGCAGCGCCCCGAAAACGACAGTCCCCTCAGGGGGGGAGACCCAGTACTTC.

This chain connects TRBV11-2 to TRBJ2-1; 10 bases line up with TRBD1. Germline assignment: CDR1 SGHAT and CDR2 FQNNGV. This CDR3 region has 16 residues. With 0 bases clipped from V and 7 bases from J, the junction kept 6 bases outside the gene matches. The chain's CDR3 is CASSLEMWTGGNEQFF. The CDR3 coding sequence is TGTGCCAGCAGCTTAGAAATGTGGACAGGGGGGAATGAGCAGTTCTTC.

This chain uses TRBV5-5 with TRBJ2-7; D is perhaps TRBD1 (5 bases). The CDR3 is 15 residues long. V gave up 8 bases and J gave up 1 base, with 19 bases separating them. Germline CDR1 reads SGHKS; CDR2 reads YYEKEE (reference sequence). As DNA, the CDR3 is TGTGCCAGTTCTCAGGGTCCCACGAATTCCTACGAGCAGTACTTC. Encoded protein: CASSQGPTNSYEQYF. The full variable domain, rest sourced from reference TRBV5-5 and TRBJ2-7, is DAGVTQSPTHLIKTRGQQVTLRCSPISGHKSVSWYQQVLGQGPQFIFQYYEKEERGRGNFPDRFSARQFPNYSSELNVNALLLGDSALYLCASSQGPTNSYEQYFGPGTRLTVT.

V is TRBV28 and J is TRBJ1-6, with D unresolved. The V end was cut by 3 bases, the J end by 8 bases, with 5 bases between. The CDR3 is made up of 12 amino acids. Germline CDR1 MDHEN, CDR2 SYDVKM. This CDR3 reads CASSLQDSPLHF. The CDR3 DNA follows: TGTGCCAGCAGTTTGCAGGATTCACCCCTCCACTTT. The whole variable domain, filled in from reference TRBV28 and TRBJ1-6, reads DVKVTQSSRYLVKRTGEKVFLECVQDMDHENMFWYRQDPGLGLRLIYFSYDVKMKEKGDIPEGYSVSREKKERFSLILESASTNQTSMYLCASSLQDSPLHFGNGTRLTVT.

This chain uses TRBV6-5 with TRBJ1-1; D unresolved. V lost 2 bases and J 1 base, leaving 5 bases between the germline ends. The CDR3 runs 13 residues. The germline CDR1 and CDR2 sequences are MNHEY and SVGAGI. In DNA form, the CDR3 reads TGTGCCAGCAGTTACAGCACGAACACTGAAGCTTTCTTT. Translating it yields CASSYSTNTEAFF.

In this sample, this clone turned up a few times. The chain uses TRBV11-1 and TRBJ2-1, with 8 bases that match TRBD2. Per the germline V gene, CDR1 is SGHAT and CDR2 is FQDESV (reference sequence). V lost 1 base to trimming and J lost 8 bases; unmatched junction nucleotides: 7. The CDR3 has 15 residues. CDR3 in DNA: TGTGCCAGCAGCTTAGGGACGGGGGGGCTGGATGAGCAGTTCTTC. This codes for CASSLGTGGLDEQFF.

This chain joins TRBV19 and TRBJ2-3; TRBD2 agrees at 11 bases. Germline CDR1 reads LNHDA; CDR2 reads SQIVND (reference sequence). The junction had 8 bases not matched to a gene; V was cut back by 5 bases and J by 4 bases. The CDR3 runs 16 residues. CDR3 in amino acids: CASSPGTSGYPDTQYF. The CDR3 DNA follows: TGTGCCAGTAGTCCCGGGACTAGCGGTTACCCAGATACGCAGTATTTT.

The rearrangement uses TRBV5-1 and TRBJ2-3, with 7 bases aligning to TRBD1. V lost 7 bases and J lost 3; bases outside the gene matches: 14. The CDR3 has 16 residues. In germline, CDR1 is SGHRS, CDR2 YFSETQ. CDR3 nucleotide sequence: TGCGCCAGCTATTCTCCCACAGGGGCTGGGACAGATACGCAGTATTTT. Its protein product is CASYSPTGAGTDTQYF.

In this sample, this clone turned up a few times. V is TRBV5-1 and J is TRBJ2-3, with D uncertain. Germline V gene sequence: CDR1 SGHRS, CDR2 YFSETQ. This CDR3 region has 14 residues. V dropped 0 bases and J dropped 3 bases, with 8 bases sitting between them. The CDR3 bases are TGCGCCAGCAGCTTGGCTCTGCTAACAGATACGCAGTATTTT. Amino acid sequence: CASSLALLTDTQYF. Complete variable domain (other parts from reference TRBV5-1 and TRBJ2-3): KAGVTQTPRYLIKTRGQQVTLSCSPISGHRSVSWYQQTPGQGLQFLFEYFSETQRNKGNFPGRFSGRQFSNSRSEMNVSTLELGDSALYLCASSLALLTDTQYFGPGTRLTVL.

V gene TRBV5-1 combines with J gene TRBJ2-1, with TRBD1 as a possible D gene (5 bases). The CDR3 length is 14 residues. CDR1 is SGHRS and CDR2 is YFSETQ in the germline V gene. Trimming pared 4 bases from V and 6 bases from J, leaving 14 bases between. Here the CDR3 reads CASSPLTDSNEQFF. The CDR3 DNA is TGCGCCAGCAGCCCTTTGACAGATTCCAATGAGCAGTTCTTC.

This rearrangement joins TRBV30 to TRBJ1-2; D possibly corresponds to TRBD1 (5 bases). There are 12 residues in the CDR3. V was cut by 8 bases and J by 4 bases, with 14 bases left in between. The germline gives CDR1 GTSNPN, CDR2 SVGIG (reference sequence). The CDR3 here is CARTHGGYGYTF. CDR3 DNA sequence: TGTGCCCGGACGCACGGGGGCTATGGCTACACCTTC.

The rearrangement joins TRBV29-1 to TRBJ2-7; D is ambiguous. V was pared by 5 bases and J by 2 bases, with 7 bases between. Per germline, CDR1 SQVTM and CDR2 ANQGSEA. The CDR3 sequence is 11 residues long. The CDR3 is CSVIGAYEQYF. CDR3 nucleotide sequence: TGCAGCGTTATCGGAGCCTACGAGCAGTACTTC.